The 8 T cell receptor beta chains below were found in one sample sequenced in a study of naive and memory T cell subsets. Findings of the study overall: Naive repertoires, especially CD8, held a few larger clonotypes, possibly memory cells re-expressing CD45RA.

Their target antigens are unknown. Two oligonucleotides, mixed equimolar, formed the beta constant-region primer covering TRBC1 and TRBC2. Four rounds of PCR amplified the ligated cDNA using nested alpha and beta constant-region primers plus SP2. Using its own MiXCR run on the UMI-ligation and nested PCR reads, TCRdb lists one record per CDR3 protein. The table has under 150,000 distinct CDR3 sequences, about 20% seen once. Sequencing input: naive CD8+ T cells from blood. The receptor set was obtained from a human donor in good health.

The chain is built from TRBV6-5 and TRBJ1-2; D not resolved. V gave up 2 bases and J gave up 1 base, with 17 bases separating them. Germline assignment: CDR1 MNHEY and CDR2 SVGAGI. This CDR3 spans 17 amino acids. The DNA of the CDR3 is TGTGCCAGCAGTTACACCGCCGACGGGGTCGATAACTATGGCTACACCTTC. This codes for CASSYTADGVDNYGYTF.

This clonotype was counted between two and nine times. This rearrangement joins TRBV3-1 to TRBJ2-7, with D hard to call. V lost 3 bases, J lost 2 bases, and 8 bases lay in between. Germline V gene lookup returns CDR1 LGHDT and CDR2 YNNKEL (reference sequence). This CDR3 region has 13 residues. The DNA of the CDR3 is TGTGCCAGCAGCCAGGGTTTCGCCTACGAGCAGTACTTC. This codes for CASSQGFAYEQYF.

There are a few counts of this clonotype. The CDR3 bases are TGTGCCAGCAGTAATGGACTAGCTCTCTACGAGCAGTACTTC. Translation gives CASSNGLALYEQYF. This chain joins TRBV6-5 and TRBJ2-7, with 8 bases identical to TRBD2. After removal of 5 bases from V and 3 bases from J, the junction contained 6 bases not matched to a gene. The length of the CDR3 is 14 residues. The germline V gene encodes CDR1 MNHEY and CDR2 SVGAGI.

This chain links TRBV11-2 with TRBJ2-1; either TRBD1 or TRBD2 may fit D (6 bases each). Trimming removed 10 bases from V and 10 bases from J, with 17 bases in between. CDR1 SGHAT and CDR2 FQNNGV come from the germline V gene. The CDR3 is 12 residues long. This chain's CDR3 is CATETGATEQFF. The CDR3 DNA reads TGTGCCACCGAAACGGGGGCTACAGAGCAGTTCTTC.

This clonotype was picked up a small number of times. The rearrangement joins TRBV6-5 to TRBJ2-1; 8 bases are a match to TRBD2. The germline CDR1 and CDR2 sequences are MNHEY and SVGAGI. V shed 6 bases, J shed 1 base, and the junction held 5 bases outside the gene matches. The CDR3 covers 15 residues. The CDR3: CASRRREGSYNEQFF. The CDR3, as DNA: TGTGCCAGCAGACGCCGGGAGGGTTCCTACAATGAGCAGTTCTTC.

The V and J genes are TRBV7-2 and TRBJ2-1, with D hard to call. V was pared by 8 bases and J by 5 bases, with 16 bases between. Germline CDR1 is SGHTA and CDR2 is FQGNSA. The CDR3 consists of 14 residues. The CDR3: CASHRWAEDNEQFF. The CDR3 bases are TGTGCCAGCCACCGGTGGGCGGAAGACAATGAGCAGTTCTTC.

The V and J genes are TRBV2 and TRBJ2-1; 7 bases are a match to TRBD2. This CDR3 has 15 residues. Trimming removed 4 bases from V and 7 bases from J; junction bases left unmatched: 10. CDR1 is SNHLY, CDR2 FYNNEI, per germline. The CDR3 DNA is TGTGCCAGCAGTGTGGGGCGGGAGATGAAGAATGAGCAGTTCTTC. Its protein product is CASSVGREMKNEQFF.

V usage is TRBV24-1 and J usage is TRBJ2-7, with 8 bases identical to TRBD1. Trimming at V came to 0 bases and at J to 1 base, leaving 7 bases not matched to a gene. CDR3 length equals 17 residues. Looked up from germline, CDR1 is KGHDR and CDR2 is SFDVKD. The CDR3 reads CATSDLCSGQGSYEQYF. The CDR3 DNA reads as TGTGCCACCAGTGATTTGTGTTCCGGACAGGGATCCTACGAGCAGTACTTC.